A single sample is the source of the 5 T cell receptor beta chains below, sequenced in a study of blood T cell repertoires in COVID-19. The data were produced by immunoSEQ multiplex PCR, yet TCRdb's version contains in-frame clones alone and is incomplete. The data hold 250,000 to 300,000 clones, with 80% to 95% observed a single time. The material sequenced was peripheral blood. The source of these receptors is a woman in her twenties or thirties with COVID-19, enrolled during active disease.

On this clone itself: At one boundary the junction diverges from the germline segment, which might be a read error. The CDR3 is CASSIDLGSHNEQFF. CDR3 bases: TGTGCCAGTAGTATAGATCTGGGCTCCCACAATGAGCAGTTCTTC. The chain couples TRBV19 to TRBJ2-1, with D unclear. This CDR3 spans 15 amino acids. In germline, CDR1 is LNHDA, CDR2 SQIVND (reference sequence). Full variable domain (outside the CDR3, taken from reference TRBV19 and TRBJ2-1): DGGITQSPKYLFRKEGQNVTLSCEQNLNHDAMYWYRQDPGQGLRLIYYSQIVNDFQKGDIAEGYSVSREKKESFPLTVTSAQKNPTAFYLCASSIDLGSHNEQFFGPGTRLTVL.

The chain is built from TRBV10-3 and TRBJ1-2, with D possibly being TRBD1 (5 bases). Germline values: CDR1 ENHRY, CDR2 SYGVKD. The CDR3 is 12 amino acids. The V end lost 10 bases, the J end lost 3 bases, and 12 bases lay between the germline ends. For the CDR3, the DNA is TGTGCCACCGTGCAAGGGGACTATGGCTACACCTTC. Translated, it gives CATVQGDYGYTF.

The chain uses TRBV14 and TRBJ1-2, with TRBD1 as a possible D gene (5 bases). The CDR3 sequence is 17 residues long. Germline lookup yields CDR1 SGHDN and CDR2 FVKESK. The V and J ends lost 0 bases and 2 bases respectively, with 16 bases between them. DNA of the CDR3: TGTGCCAGCAGCCAAGAGATAGGGGCCCTTCCAAACTATGGCTACACCTTC. It is translated as CASSQEIGALPNYGYTF. The full variable domain, rest sourced from reference TRBV14 and TRBJ1-2, is EAGVTQFPSHSVIEKGQTVTLRCDPISGHDNLYWYRRVMGKEIKFLLHFVKESKQDESGMPNNRFLAERTGGTYSTLKVQPAELEDSGVYFCASSQEIGALPNYGYTFGSGTRLTVV.

This chain connects TRBV3-1 (or the pseudogene TRBV3-2) to TRBJ1-1; D gene uncertain. There are 16 residues in the CDR3. Germline values: CDR1 LGHDT, CDR2 YNNKEL (reference sequence). V dropped 1 base and J dropped 0 bases, with 12 bases sitting between them. In DNA form, the CDR3 reads TGTGCCAGCAGCCAAGTTTCAGGTGTTATGAACACTGAAGCTTTCTTT. This gives the protein CASSQVSGVMNTEAFF.

The V call is TRBV6-6, the J call TRBJ2-3; possibly TRBD2 for D (6 bases). V lost 4 bases to trimming and J lost 4 bases, with 9 bases between them. The CDR3 is 13 residues long. Germline CDR1 is MNHNY and CDR2 is SVGAGI (reference sequence). For the CDR3, the DNA is TGTGCCAGCAGTTTCTCTAGCGCAGATACGCAGTATTTT. Translating it yields CASSFSSADTQYF.